This is a list of T cell receptor beta chains from one sample in a study of read filtering for tumor transcriptome and immune sequencing. TCRdb passed the reads through MiXCR, listing each CDR3 protein once. This repertoire shows tens of thousands of distinct CDR3 sequences, 20% found once; its top ten account for 15% to 20%. Sequencing was performed on a population of CD138-negative cells sorted from bone marrow. These receptors came from a donor at least 40 years old with multiple myeloma. Both conserved end residues are part of each CDR3. Fields, in order: D gene, clone size, J gene, V gene, CDR3 DNA, CDR3 protein. D genes are given only for firm matches. Not all rows give a size; the values are once, few, many and, for expanded clones, a class.

D gene: NA
clone size: medium-sized
J gene: TRBJ2-1
V gene: TRBV5-1
CDR3 DNA: TGCGCCAGCAGCTTGCCCTGGGTAGTGGATGAGCAGTTCTTC
CDR3 protein: CASSLPWVVDEQFF

D gene: TRBD2
clone size: many
J gene: TRBJ2-7
V gene: TRBV20-1
CDR3 DNA: TGCAGTGCTAGAGTGCCGACTAGCGCTTACGAGCAGTACTTC
CDR3 protein: CSARVPTSAYEQYF

D gene: NA
clone size: many
J gene: TRBJ2-1
V gene: TRBV6-2/TRBV6-3
CDR3 DNA: TGTGCCAGCAGTTACTCCACTAGGAATGAGCAGTTCTTC
CDR3 protein: CASSYSTRNEQFF

D gene: TRBD2
clone size: medium-sized
J gene: TRBJ2-5
V gene: TRBV20-1
CDR3 DNA: TGCAGTGCTAGAGATAGCGGGAGTTGGCAAGAGACCCAGTACTTC
CDR3 protein: CSARDSGSWQETQYF

D gene: NA
clone size: many
J gene: TRBJ2-5
V gene: TRBV28
CDR3 DNA: TGTGCCAGCAGTTTAGTGGGGATCCCAGAGACCCAGTACTTC
CDR3 protein: CASSLVGIPETQYF

D gene: TRBD2
clone size: many
J gene: TRBJ2-5
V gene: TRBV7-9
CDR3 DNA: TGTGCCAGCAGCTTAGGGACTAGCGGCGAAGAGACCCAGTACTTC
CDR3 protein: CASSLGTSGEETQYF

D gene: TRBD2
clone size: NA
J gene: TRBJ2-2
V gene: TRBV20-1
CDR3 DNA: TGCAGTGCTAGACTCTGGACTAGCGGGAACCCCACCGGGAAGCTGTTTTTT
CDR3 protein: CSARLWTSGNPTGKLFF

D gene: NA
clone size: many
J gene: TRBJ2-1
V gene: TRBV19
CDR3 DNA: TGTGCCAGTAGTATTGGGCGGAGTTCCTACAATGAGCAGTTCTTC
CDR3 protein: CASSIGRSSYNEQFF

D gene: TRBD2
clone size: NA
J gene: TRBJ2-7
V gene: TRBV4-2
CDR3 DNA: TGTGCCAGCAGCCAAGAGCGACTAGCGGGCAGCTACGAGCAGTACTTC
CDR3 protein: CASSQERLAGSYEQYF

D gene: TRBD2
clone size: many
J gene: TRBJ2-1
V gene: TRBV12-3/TRBV12-4
CDR3 DNA: TGTGCCAGCAGTCCGGGGACTAGCAGCAATGAGCAGTTCTTC
CDR3 protein: CASSPGTSSNEQFF

D gene: NA
clone size: NA
J gene: TRBJ2-1
V gene: TRBV6-2/TRBV6-3
CDR3 DNA: TGTGCCAGCAGTGACCCTACCAATGAACAGTTCTTC
CDR3 protein: CASSDPTNEQFF

D gene: NA
clone size: many
J gene: TRBJ2-6
V gene: TRBV6-5
CDR3 DNA: TGTGCCAGCAGTTACGAAGAATCTGGGGCCAACGTCCTGACTTTC
CDR3 protein: CASSYEESGANVLTF

D gene: NA
clone size: NA
J gene: TRBJ1-5
V gene: TRBV9
CDR3 DNA: TGTGCCAGCAGCGTAGATGTTCCCAGCGGCACAGGTACGCAGCATTTT
CDR3 protein: CASSVDVPSGTGTQHF

D gene: TRBD2
clone size: many
J gene: TRBJ2-1
V gene: TRBV28
CDR3 DNA: TGTGCCAGTGGACTAGCGGGAAGCAATGAGCAGTTCTTC
CDR3 protein: CASGLAGSNEQFF

D gene: NA
clone size: many
J gene: TRBJ2-7
V gene: TRBV5-1
CDR3 DNA: TGCGCCAGCAGCAGGGAAGGGACGCCCAGGGGCGACGAGCAGTACTTC
CDR3 protein: CASSREGTPRGDEQYF

D gene: NA
clone size: few
J gene: TRBJ2-1
V gene: TRBV7-6
CDR3 DNA: TGTGCCGGCAGCCCCCAGGGACAAGAGCAGTTCTTC
CDR3 protein: CAGSPQGQEQFF

D gene: NA
clone size: NA
J gene: TRBJ1-1
V gene: TRBV29-1
CDR3 DNA: TGCAGCGTTGAAAGACAGCCGAGGTCTGGAGCTTTCTTT
CDR3 protein: CSVERQPRSGAFF

D gene: NA
clone size: many
J gene: TRBJ2-3
V gene: TRBV4-2
CDR3 DNA: TGTGCCAGCAGCCAAGAAAGGCAAGATACGCAGTATTTT
CDR3 protein: CASSQERQDTQYF

D gene: TRBD1
clone size: large
J gene: TRBJ1-1
V gene: TRBV5-7
CDR3 DNA: TGTGCCAGCAGTTTGACAGGGGAGGACACTGAAGCTTTCTTT
CDR3 protein: CASSLTGEDTEAFF

D gene: NA
clone size: many
J gene: TRBJ2-7
V gene: TRBV20-1
CDR3 DNA: TGCAGTGCTAGCCCTCAGGGGCGGGAGCAGTACTTC
CDR3 protein: CSASPQGREQYF

D gene: NA
clone size: many
J gene: TRBJ1-4
V gene: TRBV2
CDR3 DNA: TGTGCCAGCCGTACAGGGCCCCGTAATGAAAAACTGTTTTTT
CDR3 protein: CASRTGPRNEKLFF

D gene: TRBD1
clone size: many
J gene: TRBJ2-7
V gene: TRBV6-5
CDR3 DNA: TGTGCCAGCAGTTCTGACCGGGACAGAAGATCCTACGAGCAGTACTTC
CDR3 protein: CASSSDRDRRSYEQYF

D gene: NA
clone size: many
J gene: TRBJ2-1
V gene: TRBV29-1
CDR3 DNA: TGCAGCGTTGATGGAAGGAGGAGTCCCTACAATGAGCAGTTCTTC
CDR3 protein: CSVDGRRSPYNEQFF

D gene: NA
clone size: medium-sized
J gene: TRBJ2-1
V gene: TRBV28
CDR3 DNA: TGTGCCAGCAGTTTCCAACTTAGCAGCTCCTACAATGAGCAGTTCTTC
CDR3 protein: CASSFQLSSSYNEQFF

D gene: NA
clone size: NA
J gene: TRBJ2-1
V gene: TRBV7-3
CDR3 DNA: TGTGCCAGCAGCTTAAGACTCATTGATGAGCAGCTCTTC
CDR3 protein: CASSLRLIDEQLF

D gene: NA
clone size: many
J gene: TRBJ1-1
V gene: TRBV20-1
CDR3 DNA: TGCAGTGCCTCACTCTCGGGGGGAGGAGACACTGAAGCTTTCTTT
CDR3 protein: CSASLSGGGDTEAFF

D gene: TRBD2
clone size: many
J gene: TRBJ2-1
V gene: TRBV27
CDR3 DNA: TGTGCCAGCAGTTTAGGGGGGGGAGGGCCGTGGAATGAGCAGTTCTTC
CDR3 protein: CASSLGGGGPWNEQFF

D gene: TRBD2
clone size: NA
J gene: TRBJ2-5
V gene: TRBV5-1
CDR3 DNA: TGCACCAGCAGCTTGATAGCGGGAGCAAAAGAGACTCAGTACTTC
CDR3 protein: CTSSLIAGAKETQYF

D gene: TRBD1
clone size: many
J gene: TRBJ2-1
V gene: TRBV25-1
CDR3 DNA: TGTGCCAGCAGTGACCCCCGACAGGGGGGCCTTCTCAATGAGCAGTTCTTC
CDR3 protein: CASSDPRQGGLLNEQFF

D gene: NA
clone size: many
J gene: TRBJ2-3
V gene: TRBV7-9
CDR3 DNA: TGTGCCAGCAGCTTGGGCGAGCGGAACACAGATACGCAGTATTTT
CDR3 protein: CASSLGERNTDTQYF

D gene: TRBD2
clone size: medium-sized
J gene: TRBJ2-1
V gene: TRBV12-3/TRBV12-4
CDR3 DNA: TGTGCCAGCAGCATGACTAGCGGGAGCTCCTACAATGAGCAGTTCTTC
CDR3 protein: CASSMTSGSSYNEQFF

D gene: TRBD2
clone size: many
J gene: TRBJ2-7
V gene: TRBV28
CDR3 DNA: TGTGCCAGCAACTTGAGCGGGACGGGCGACGAGCAGTACTTC
CDR3 protein: CASNLSGTGDEQYF

D gene: NA
clone size: many
J gene: TRBJ2-2
V gene: TRBV19
CDR3 DNA: TGTGCCAGTAGTATGGGGGTTCGTACCGGGGAGCTGTTTTTT
CDR3 protein: CASSMGVRTGELFF

D gene: TRBD1
clone size: medium-sized
J gene: TRBJ1-6
V gene: TRBV11-1
CDR3 DNA: TGTGCCAGCAGCTTAGAGGGTACCCTCCGGGACAGACTCCACTTT
CDR3 protein: CASSLEGTLRDRLHF

D gene: TRBD1
clone size: many
J gene: TRBJ1-5
V gene: TRBV11-2
CDR3 DNA: TGTGCCAGCAGCTCCCGCCCGCTTGACAGGGGTCCCCAGCCCCAGCATTTT
CDR3 protein: CASSSRPLDRGPQPQHF

D gene: TRBD1
clone size: many
J gene: TRBJ2-5
V gene: TRBV4-1
CDR3 DNA: TGCGCCAGCAGCCGACGGACAGGCTTAGGGGAGACCCAGTACTTC
CDR3 protein: CASSRRTGLGETQYF

D gene: TRBD1
clone size: many
J gene: TRBJ1-1
V gene: TRBV28
CDR3 DNA: TGTGCCAGCACGACAGGGGGTCCCACTGAAGCTTTCTTT
CDR3 protein: CASTTGGPTEAFF

D gene: NA
clone size: many
J gene: TRBJ1-1
V gene: TRBV18
CDR3 DNA: TGTGCCAGCTCACCAGACGCTGGGCGGCACACTGAAGCTTTCTTT
CDR3 protein: CASSPDAGRHTEAFF

D gene: NA
clone size: NA
J gene: TRBJ2-7
V gene: TRBV7-2
CDR3 DNA: TGTGCCAGCAGCTTACGGGCGGGACCTGAGCAGTACTTC
CDR3 protein: CASSLRAGPEQYF

D gene: NA
clone size: many
J gene: TRBJ2-7
V gene: TRBV30
CDR3 DNA: TGTGCCTGGAAGGGCTACGAGTCCTACGAGCAGTACTTC
CDR3 protein: CAWKGYESYEQYF

D gene: TRBD2
clone size: medium-sized
J gene: TRBJ2-1
V gene: TRBV19
CDR3 DNA: TGTGCCAGTAGTATCGGACTAGCGGGCATGTCCTACAATGAGCAGTTCTTC
CDR3 protein: CASSIGLAGMSYNEQFF

D gene: NA
clone size: many
J gene: TRBJ2-7
V gene: TRBV7-9
CDR3 DNA: TGTGCCAGCGACAGTTCCTACGAGCAGTACTTC
CDR3 protein: CASDSSYEQYF

D gene: NA
clone size: many
J gene: TRBJ1-5
V gene: TRBV19
CDR3 DNA: TGTGCCAGTAGTAGGACGAAAGGCAATCAGCCCCAGCATTTT
CDR3 protein: CASSRTKGNQPQHF

D gene: TRBD2
clone size: many
J gene: TRBJ2-3
V gene: TRBV20-1
CDR3 DNA: TGCAGTGCTAGATACTGGGACTATACTACAGATACGCAGTATTTT
CDR3 protein: CSARYWDYTTDTQYF

D gene: NA
clone size: many
J gene: TRBJ2-5
V gene: TRBV30
CDR3 DNA: TGTGCCTGGAGACCTCAGGGCGTTACGACCCAGTACTTC
CDR3 protein: CAWRPQGVTTQYF

D gene: NA
clone size: many
J gene: TRBJ1-1
V gene: TRBV29-1
CDR3 DNA: TGCAGCGGGGGGTGGGCGAACACTGAAGCTTTCTTT
CDR3 protein: CSGGWANTEAFF

D gene: TRBD1
clone size: many
J gene: TRBJ1-1
V gene: TRBV2
CDR3 DNA: TGTGCCAGCAGCTTCCAGGGGGTTACTGAAGCTTTCTTT
CDR3 protein: CASSFQGVTEAFF

D gene: NA
clone size: many
J gene: TRBJ2-7
V gene: TRBV5-1
CDR3 DNA: TGCGCCAGCAGCGGGACCTCTAGTTCCTACGAGCAGTACTTC
CDR3 protein: CASSGTSSSYEQYF

D gene: NA
clone size: many
J gene: TRBJ1-5
V gene: TRBV6-1
CDR3 DNA: TGTGCCAGCAACGAAGCACCCCTTGTGCCCCAGCATTTT
CDR3 protein: CASNEAPLVPQHF

D gene: NA
clone size: NA
J gene: TRBJ2-1
V gene: TRBV7-2
CDR3 DNA: TGTGCCAGCAGCGACCGGGACCCCTGTGGGGTCAATGAGCAGTTCTTC
CDR3 protein: CASSDRDPCGVNEQFF

D gene: NA
clone size: NA
J gene: TRBJ1-5
V gene: TRBV6-1
CDR3 DNA: TGTGCCAGCAGTGAAGATGCGGCGCATAGCAATCAGCCCCAGCATTTT
CDR3 protein: CASSEDAAHSNQPQHF

D gene: NA
clone size: few
J gene: TRBJ2-5
V gene: TRBV5-1
CDR3 DNA: TGCGCCAGCAGCTTGGAGCCGAAAGAGACCCAGTACTTC
CDR3 protein: CASSLEPKETQYF

D gene: NA
clone size: medium-sized
J gene: TRBJ2-1
V gene: TRBV29-1
CDR3 DNA: TGCAGCGTTGACTTCGCGGGAATTTACAATGAGCAGTTCTTC
CDR3 protein: CSVDFAGIYNEQFF

D gene: NA
clone size: many
J gene: TRBJ1-6
V gene: TRBV12-3/TRBV12-4
CDR3 DNA: TGTGCCAGCAGCCGTCAGGGGATTTATAATTCACCCCTCCACTTT
CDR3 protein: CASSRQGIYNSPLHF

D gene: TRBD2
clone size: many
J gene: TRBJ2-7
V gene: TRBV7-3
CDR3 DNA: TGTGCCAGCAGCTCGAAAACCCCCCTAGCGGGAGGGATGAGGGAGCAGTACTTC
CDR3 protein: CASSSKTPLAGGMREQYF

D gene: NA
clone size: few
J gene: TRBJ1-2
V gene: TRBV5-1
CDR3 DNA: TGCGCCAGCAGCTTAACTCCAGATCAACGCATCTATGGCTACACCTTC
CDR3 protein: CASSLTPDQRIYGYTF